The clone carrying this TCR beta chain has a count of ten or more. Its antigen is not known. V lost 5 bases and J 8 bases, leaving 16 bases between the germline ends. The CDR3 is 14 amino acids. CDR1 SEHNR and CDR2 FQNEAQ come from the germline V gene (reference sequence). The data originate from a study of response to subunit inactivated influenza vaccine. Overall study results and limits: Only a handful of new T cells, the authors suggested, are recruited with each seasonal influenza vaccination.

TCRdb re-called the RT-PCR reads with MiXCR, one entry per CDR3 protein. The sample has about 780,000 distinct CDR3 sequences; 15% to 20% are singletons. Material: PBMCs from blood, obtained more than 4 days after vaccination. The rearrangement joins TRBV7-9 to TRBJ2-1, with D perhaps TRBD1 (6 bases). The clonotype was recovered from a man aged 50 to 60 who received an inactivated influenza vaccine. The CDR3 DNA follows: TGTGCCAGCAGCCTCGCCGGCAGGGGCCATGAGCAGTTCTTC. Translating gives CASSLAGRGHEQFF.